This passage covers 17 T cell receptor beta chains from one sample sequenced in a study of CD8+ T cells in alopecia areata. In the case of about five patients, the CD4+ cells were sorted into CD25+CD127- cells. Following extraction, RNA underwent reverse transcription to cDNA, which served as the sequencing template. Profiling relied on immunoSEQ multiplex PCR, and the TCRdb table lists in-frame clones only, not all of them. The data contain 35,000 to 45,000 clones, around 57% of them singletons. The material sequenced was CD4+ Tregs sorted from blood. The source is a human donor with alopecia areata.

There are a few counts of this clone. V and J are TRBV7-2 and TRBJ1-2; possible D gene TRBD1, 5 bases. V lost 5 bases, J lost 6 bases, and 19 bases lay in between. Germline values: CDR1 SGHTA, CDR2 FQGNSA. The CDR3 sequence is 15 residues long. CDR3 in amino acids: CASSQGRFRVDGYTF. In nucleotides, the CDR3 is TGTGCCAGCAGCCAGGGAAGATTTCGGGTCGATGGCTACACCTTC.

This clone is a singleton in its sample. The rearrangement uses TRBV5-1 and TRBJ2-3; D gene ambiguous. V was pared by 0 bases and J by 1 base, with 3 bases between. The germline V gene encodes CDR1 SGHRS and CDR2 YFSETQ. CDR3 length equals 13 residues. The CDR3 reads CASSLDGTDTQYF. The CDR3 region has the DNA TGCGCCAGCAGCTTGGATGGCACAGATACGCAGTATTTT.

The rearrangement uses TRBV7-9 and TRBJ2-1; D unclear. Trimming shortened V by 1 base and J by 15 bases, and 10 bases separated the two germline ends. Germline CDR1 and CDR2: SEHNR and FQNEAQ (reference sequence). The CDR3 totals 11 residues. CDR3 sequence reads: CASSLVPRPFF. The CDR3 DNA is TGTGCCAGCAGCTTAGTCCCCCGTCCGTTCTTC. The full variable domain, its missing parts supplied by reference TRBV7-9 and TRBJ2-1, is DTGVSQNPRHKITKRGQNVTFRCDPISEHNRLYWYRQTLGQGPEFLTYFQNEAQLEKSRLLSDRFSAERPKGSFSTLEIQRTEQGDSAMYLCASSLVPRPFFGPGTRLTVL.

V and J are TRBV5-1 and TRBJ1-1, with D uncertain. The CDR3 is 15 residues long. Germline V gene sequence: CDR1 SGHRS, CDR2 YFSETQ. V was pared by 1 base and J by 0 bases, with 10 bases between. The CDR3 DNA reads TGCGCCAGCAGCTTGATAGGCACCTTGAACACTGAAGCTTTCTTT. Its protein is CASSLIGTLNTEAFF.

The chain combines TRBV28 with TRBJ2-5; D may correspond to TRBD1 or TRBD2 (7 bases each). From germline, CDR1 is MDHEN and CDR2 SYDVKM. The CDR3 runs to 16 residues. The V end was cut by 2 bases, the J end by 5 bases, with 18 bases between. This CDR3 reads CASSLGLQGRGETQYF. The CDR3 bases are TGTGCCAGCAGTTTAGGATTACAGGGGAGGGGGGAGACCCAGTACTTC.

This clone turned up a few times. CDR3 nucleotide sequence: TGTGCCAGCAGCGTAGCTTTAGAATTTTGGGAGACCCAGTACTTC. Amino acid sequence: CASSVALEFWETQYF. The J gene is TRBJ2-5, the V gene TRBV9; D unclear. Trimming removed 0 bases at V and 5 bases at J, with 14 bases between. The CDR3 runs to 15 residues. CDR1 is SGDLS and CDR2 is YYNGEE in the germline V gene. The full variable domain, completed using reference TRBV9 and TRBJ2-5, is DSGVTQTPKHLITATGQRVTLRCSPRSGDLSVYWYQQSLDQGLQFLIQYYNGEERAKGNILERFSAQQFPDLHSELNLSSLELGDSALYFCASSVALEFWETQYFGPGTRLLVL.

J is TRBJ2-7 and V is TRBV2; perhaps TRBD1 as D (5 bases). Germline V gene lookup returns CDR1 SNHLY and CDR2 FYNNEI. V gave up 4 bases and J gave up 3 bases, with 13 bases separating them. The CDR3 spans 14 residues. CDR3: CASSVYRGGYEQYF. Here the CDR3 DNA reads TGTGCCAGCAGTGTATATAGGGGCGGCTACGAGCAGTACTTC. Together with reference TRBV2 and TRBJ2-7, the CDR3 gives the full variable domain: EPEVTQTPSHQVTQMGQEVILRCVPISNHLYFYWYRQILGQKVEFLVSFYNNEISEKSEIFDDQFSVERPDGSNFTLKIRSTKLEDSAMYFCASSVYRGGYEQYFGPGTRLTVT.

The gene calls are TRBV7-2 and TRBJ2-3, with 9 bases lining up with TRBD2. Germline-derived CDR1 and CDR2 are SGHTA and FQGNSA. J was trimmed by 4 bases and V by 1 base; bases with no gene match: 6. The length of the CDR3 is 16 residues. The CDR3 sequence: CASSLEGSGGSDTQYF. The CDR3 nucleotides are TGTGCCAGCAGCTTAGAGGGTAGCGGGGGTTCAGATACGCAGTATTTT.

The rearrangement uses TRBV6-5 and TRBJ1-3, with D unclear. Per the germline V gene, CDR1 is MNHEY and CDR2 is SVGAGI. This CDR3 spans 14 amino acids. Trimming removed 3 bases from V and 2 bases from J, with 8 bases in between. This CDR3 reads CASSYRQPGNTIYF. CDR3 DNA: TGTGCCAGCAGTTATCGGCAGCCTGGAAACACCATATATTTT.

This clone came up once. The chain links TRBV5-1 to TRBJ2-5, with D hard to call. Per germline, CDR1 SGHRS and CDR2 YFSETQ. The CDR3 consists of 16 residues. The ends were cut back, 3 bases at V and 7 bases at J, with 22 bases in the middle. CDR3 loop: CASSYSPNDTRMTQYF. The CDR3 DNA reads TGCGCCAGCAGCTATAGCCCAAATGATACCAGAATGACCCAGTACTTC.

This chain links TRBV7-2 with TRBJ2-4; D possibly corresponds to TRBD1 (6 bases). V lost 3 bases and J 6 bases, leaving 12 bases between the germline ends. Germline V gene lookup returns CDR1 SGHTA and CDR2 FQGNSA. The CDR3 length is 14 residues. The CDR3 sequence: CASSLQGIRNIQYF. The CDR3 DNA sequence: TGTGCCAGCAGCTTGCAGGGGATCAGAAACATTCAGTACTTC. The full variable domain, in which reference TRBV7-2 and TRBJ2-4 provide the parts outside the CDR3, is GAGVSQSPSNKVTEKGKDVELRCDPISGHTALYWYRQSLGQGLEFLIYFQGNSAPDKSGLPSDRFSAERTGGSVSTLTIQRTQQEDSAVYLCASSLQGIRNIQYFGAGTRLSVL.

This chain connects TRBV7-2 to TRBJ1-1; TRBD1 is a possible D gene (6 bases). This CDR3 has 18 residues. V lost 1 base, J lost 0 bases, and 18 bases lay in between. The V gene's germline CDR1 is SGHTA and CDR2 FQGNSA. The CDR3 loop reads CASSLGLGQYVMNTEAFF. CDR3 DNA: TGTGCCAGCAGCTTAGGTCTTGGACAGTATGTTATGAACACTGAAGCTTTCTTT.

This chain links TRBV30 with TRBJ1-2; D not resolved. This CDR3 has 15 residues. V was cut by 2 bases and J by 0 bases, with 13 bases left in between. Germline V lookup: CDR1 GTSNPN, CDR2 SVGIG (reference sequence). The CDR3 loop is CAWSYHRSSNYGYTF. Here the CDR3 DNA reads TGTGCCTGGAGTTACCACAGATCCTCTAACTATGGCTACACCTTC.

This clone is a singleton in its sample. This rearrangement joins TRBV6-1 to TRBJ2-5; D is perhaps TRBD1 or TRBD2 (5 bases each). The germline gives CDR1 MNHNS, CDR2 SASEGT. The CDR3 contains 18 residues. Trimming left V 3 bases short and J 4 bases short, with 24 bases between. The CDR3 spells CASSDFPPSSARGETQYF. CDR3 DNA sequence: TGTGCCAGCAGTGACTTTCCCCCTTCGTCAGCGAGGGGAGAGACCCAGTACTTC.

The chain has TRBV6-5 and TRBJ2-3; D unresolved. CDR1 is MNHEY, CDR2 SVGAGI, per germline. CDR3 size: 13 residues. V was shortened by 3 bases and J by 6 bases, with 10 bases between the two germline ends. This CDR3 reads CASSYFLRDTQYF. The CDR3 nucleotides read TGTGCCAGCAGTTATTTTTTGAGGGATACGCAGTATTTT.

This CDR3 is CSAISGGGPTYEQYF. The CDR3 nucleotides read TGCAGCGCCATCTCCGGCGGGGGACCAACCTACGAGCAGTACTTC. The genes are TRBV29-1 and TRBJ2-7; the match to TRBD2 covers 7 bases. The germline V gene has CDR1 SQVTM and CDR2 ANQGSEA. The CDR3 sequence is 15 residues long. The V segment lost 7 bases and the J segment 2 bases; nucleotides outside the gene matches: 14.

This sequence joins TRBV4-3 and TRBJ2-3; TRBD1 matches 10 bases. V was pared by 4 bases and J by 1 base, with 11 bases of the junction left unmatched. The CDR3 is 18 residues long. Germline lookup yields CDR1 LGHNA and CDR2 YSLEER. The CDR3: CASSPRPSGTGGTDTQYF. CDR3 bases: TGCGCCAGCAGCCCCCGACCCTCCGGGACAGGGGGCACAGATACGCAGTATTTT.